This note documents a single T cell receptor (beta chain) sequence. One entry per CDR3 protein results from TCRdb running MiXCR on the PCR reads. The sample yields approximately 320,000 distinct CDR3 sequences, about 23% seen once. The sample belongs to a study of molecular identifiers for immune sequencing clone quantification. Germline V gene sequence: CDR1 SGHVS, CDR2 FQNEAQ. This CDR3 has 14 amino acids. With 0 bases removed from V and 4 bases from J, the gap between germline ends came to 9 bases. The sample was naive CD8+ T cells from blood, with Jurkat cell RNA spiked in. As for subset: FACS-sorted CD8+CD4-CCR7+CD45RA+ naive T cells. The chain combines TRBV7-8 with TRBJ1-1, with D possibly matching TRBD1 (6 bases). The sequence was obtained from a human donor in good health. Some libraries in this study had Jurkat cell RNA spiked in. The CDR3 is CASSLAGGITEAFF. The CDR3 DNA reads TGTGCCAGCAGCTTAGCAGGGGGAATCACTGAAGCTTTCTTT.